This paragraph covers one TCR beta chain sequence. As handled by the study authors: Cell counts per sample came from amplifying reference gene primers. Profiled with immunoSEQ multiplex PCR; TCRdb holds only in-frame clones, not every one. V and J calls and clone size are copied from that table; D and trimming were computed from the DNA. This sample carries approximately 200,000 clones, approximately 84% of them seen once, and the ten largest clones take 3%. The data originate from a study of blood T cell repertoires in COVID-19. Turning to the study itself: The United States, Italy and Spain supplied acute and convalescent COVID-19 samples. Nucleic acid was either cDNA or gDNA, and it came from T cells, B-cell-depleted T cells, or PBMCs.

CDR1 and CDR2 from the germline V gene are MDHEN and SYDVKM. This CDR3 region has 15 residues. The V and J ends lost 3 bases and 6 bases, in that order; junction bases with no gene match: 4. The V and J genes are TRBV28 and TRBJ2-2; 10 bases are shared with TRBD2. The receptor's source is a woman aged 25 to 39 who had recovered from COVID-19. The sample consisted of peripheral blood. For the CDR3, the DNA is TGTGCCAGCAGTTTGTCTAGCGGGAGATCCGGGGAGCTGTTTTTT. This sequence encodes CASSLSSGRSGELFF.